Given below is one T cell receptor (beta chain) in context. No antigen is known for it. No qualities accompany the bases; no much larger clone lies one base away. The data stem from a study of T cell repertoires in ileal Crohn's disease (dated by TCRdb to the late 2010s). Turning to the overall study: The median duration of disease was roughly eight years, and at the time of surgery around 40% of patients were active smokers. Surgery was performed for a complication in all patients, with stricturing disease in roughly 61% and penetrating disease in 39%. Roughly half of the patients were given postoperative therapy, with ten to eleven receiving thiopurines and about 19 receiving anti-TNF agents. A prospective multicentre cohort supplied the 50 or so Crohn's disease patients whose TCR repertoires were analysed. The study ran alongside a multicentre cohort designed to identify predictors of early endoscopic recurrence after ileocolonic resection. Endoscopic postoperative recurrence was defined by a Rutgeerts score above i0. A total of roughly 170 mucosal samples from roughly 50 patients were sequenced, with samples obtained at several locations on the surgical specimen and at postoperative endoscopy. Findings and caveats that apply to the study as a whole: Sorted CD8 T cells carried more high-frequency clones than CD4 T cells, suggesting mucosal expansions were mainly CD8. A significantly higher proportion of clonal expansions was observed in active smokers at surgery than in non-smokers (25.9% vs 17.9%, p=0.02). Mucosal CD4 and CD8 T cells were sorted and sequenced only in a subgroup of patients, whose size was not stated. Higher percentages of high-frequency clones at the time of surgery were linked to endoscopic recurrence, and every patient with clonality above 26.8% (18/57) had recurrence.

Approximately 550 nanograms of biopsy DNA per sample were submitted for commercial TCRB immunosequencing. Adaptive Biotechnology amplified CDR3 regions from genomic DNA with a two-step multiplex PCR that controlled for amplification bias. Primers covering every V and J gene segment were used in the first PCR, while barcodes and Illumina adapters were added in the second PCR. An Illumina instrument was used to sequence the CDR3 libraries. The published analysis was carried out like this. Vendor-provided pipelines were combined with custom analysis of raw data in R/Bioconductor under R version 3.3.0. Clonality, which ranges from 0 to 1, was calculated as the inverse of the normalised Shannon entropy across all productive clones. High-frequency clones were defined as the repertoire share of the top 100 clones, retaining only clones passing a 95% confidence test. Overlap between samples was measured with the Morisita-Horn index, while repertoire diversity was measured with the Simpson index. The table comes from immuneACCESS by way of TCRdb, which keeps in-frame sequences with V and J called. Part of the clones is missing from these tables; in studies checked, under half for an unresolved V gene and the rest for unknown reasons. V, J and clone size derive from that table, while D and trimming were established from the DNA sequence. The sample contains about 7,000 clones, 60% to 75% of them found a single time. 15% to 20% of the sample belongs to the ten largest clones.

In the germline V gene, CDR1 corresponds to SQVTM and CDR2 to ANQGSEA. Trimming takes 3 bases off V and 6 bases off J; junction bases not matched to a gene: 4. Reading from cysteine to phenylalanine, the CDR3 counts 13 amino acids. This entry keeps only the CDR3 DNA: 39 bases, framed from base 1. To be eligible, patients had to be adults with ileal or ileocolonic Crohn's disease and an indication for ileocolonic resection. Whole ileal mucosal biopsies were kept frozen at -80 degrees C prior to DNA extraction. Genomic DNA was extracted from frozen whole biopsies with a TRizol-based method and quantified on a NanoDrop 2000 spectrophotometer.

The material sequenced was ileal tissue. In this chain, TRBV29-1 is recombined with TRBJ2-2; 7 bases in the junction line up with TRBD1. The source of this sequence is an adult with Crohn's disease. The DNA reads TGCAGCGTTGATATGCAGGGGGCCGGGGAGCTGTTTTTT. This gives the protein CSVDMQGAGELFF.